Included here is one TCR beta chain sequence, with context. This record belongs to a study of blood T cell repertoires in COVID-19. Across the whole study: COVID-19 samples collected from the United States, Italy and Spain covered acute and convalescent phases. In each case, the material was cDNA or gDNA derived from T cells, B-cell-depleted T cells, or PBMCs.

Study processing details: For nucleated cells, counts were estimated from reference gene primer amplification. Clones were sequenced by immunoSEQ multiplex PCR, and TCRdb holds only the in-frame ones, with some missing. V and J calls and clone size are copied from that table; D and trimming were computed from the DNA. The sample has about 76,000 clones, approximately 90% seen once; the top ten hold 5.8%. The CDR3 is made up of 11 amino acids. CDR1 is SQVTM and CDR2 is ANQGSEA in the germline V gene. V gave up 7 bases and J gave up 6 bases; unmatched junction bases: 0. The specimen sequenced was peripheral blood. The TCR originated in a human donor in a cohort sampled during active COVID-19. The chain uses TRBV29-1 and TRBJ2-2, with 9 bases aligning to TRBD1. For the CDR3, the DNA is TGCAGCGGACAGGGGGCCGGGGAGCTGTTTTTT. It yields the protein CSGQGAGELFF.